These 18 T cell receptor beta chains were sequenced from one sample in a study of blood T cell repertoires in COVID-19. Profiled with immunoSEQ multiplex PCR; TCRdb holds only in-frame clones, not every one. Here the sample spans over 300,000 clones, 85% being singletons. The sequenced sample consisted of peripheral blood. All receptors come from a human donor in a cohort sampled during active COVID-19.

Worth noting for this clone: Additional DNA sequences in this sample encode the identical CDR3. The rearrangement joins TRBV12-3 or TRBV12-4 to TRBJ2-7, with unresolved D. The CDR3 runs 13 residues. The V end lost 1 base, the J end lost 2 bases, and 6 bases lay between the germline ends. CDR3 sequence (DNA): TGTGCCAGCAGTTTAGACAGAACCTACGAGCAGTACTTC. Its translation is CASSLDRTYEQYF.

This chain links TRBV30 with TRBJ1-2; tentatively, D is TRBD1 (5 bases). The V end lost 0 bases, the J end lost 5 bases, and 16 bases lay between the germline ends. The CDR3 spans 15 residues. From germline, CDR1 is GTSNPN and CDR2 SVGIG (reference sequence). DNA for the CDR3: TGTGCCTGGAGTGTACAAACAGGAACGCTATATGGCTACACCTTC. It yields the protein CAWSVQTGTLYGYTF.

The CDR3 sequence is CASSPSRSAGYTF. The CDR3 region has the DNA TGTGCCAGCAGCCCATCGCGGTCAGCGGGCTACACCTTC. J is TRBJ1-2 and V is TRBV6-5, with D uncertain. The CDR3 has 13 residues. V was clipped by 6 bases and J by 8 bases, with 16 bases between them. CDR1 and CDR2 from the germline V gene are MNHEY and SVGAGI.

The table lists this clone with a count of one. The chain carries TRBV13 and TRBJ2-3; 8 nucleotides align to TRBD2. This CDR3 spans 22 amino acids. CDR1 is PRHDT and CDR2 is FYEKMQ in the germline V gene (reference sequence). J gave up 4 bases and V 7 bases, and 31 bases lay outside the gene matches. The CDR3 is CASKQITSSLATGLAAADTQYF. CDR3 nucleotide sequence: TGTGCCAGCAAGCAGATAACCAGCAGCTTAGCCACCGGACTAGCTGCCGCAGATACGCAGTATTTT.

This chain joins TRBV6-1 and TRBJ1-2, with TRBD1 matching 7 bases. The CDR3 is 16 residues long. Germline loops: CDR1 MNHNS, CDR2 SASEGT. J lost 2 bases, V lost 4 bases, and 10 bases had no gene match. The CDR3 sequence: CASSVPQGWMNYGYTF. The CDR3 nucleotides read TGTGCCAGCAGTGTACCACAGGGGTGGATGAACTATGGCTACACCTTC.

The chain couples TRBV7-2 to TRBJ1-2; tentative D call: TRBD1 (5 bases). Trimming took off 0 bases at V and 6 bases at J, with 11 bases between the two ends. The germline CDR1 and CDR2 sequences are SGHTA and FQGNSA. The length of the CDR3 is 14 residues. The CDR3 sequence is CASSLAARVHGYTF. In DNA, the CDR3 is TGTGCCAGCAGCTTAGCAGCCAGGGTACATGGCTACACCTTC.

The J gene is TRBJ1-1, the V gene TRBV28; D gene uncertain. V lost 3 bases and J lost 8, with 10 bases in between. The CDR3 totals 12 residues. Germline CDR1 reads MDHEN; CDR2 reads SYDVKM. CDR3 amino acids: CASSFKAGEAFF. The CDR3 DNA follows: TGTGCCAGCAGTTTCAAGGCGGGGGAAGCTTTCTTT.

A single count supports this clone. The CDR3 reads CATYRPGSYEQYF. The CDR3 coding sequence is TGTGCCACCTACCGCCCTGGCTCCTACGAGCAGTACTTC. This chain connects TRBV28 to TRBJ2-7; D gene uncertain. The V gene lost 10 bases and the J gene lost 0 bases, with 13 bases spanning the gap. The germline gives CDR1 MDHEN, CDR2 SYDVKM. The CDR3 length is 13 residues.

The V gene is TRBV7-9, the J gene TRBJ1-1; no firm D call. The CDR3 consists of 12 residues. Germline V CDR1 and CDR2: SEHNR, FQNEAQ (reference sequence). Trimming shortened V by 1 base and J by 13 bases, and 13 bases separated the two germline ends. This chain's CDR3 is CASSLDWAVVFF. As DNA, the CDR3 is TGTGCCAGCAGCTTAGATTGGGCAGTGGTTTTCTTT.

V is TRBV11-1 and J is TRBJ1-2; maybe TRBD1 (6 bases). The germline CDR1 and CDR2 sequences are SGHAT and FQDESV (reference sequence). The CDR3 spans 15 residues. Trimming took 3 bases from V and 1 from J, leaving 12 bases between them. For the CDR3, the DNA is TGTGCCAGCAGCTTGGGACAAGGCTATAACTATGGCTACACCTTC. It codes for CASSLGQGYNYGYTF.

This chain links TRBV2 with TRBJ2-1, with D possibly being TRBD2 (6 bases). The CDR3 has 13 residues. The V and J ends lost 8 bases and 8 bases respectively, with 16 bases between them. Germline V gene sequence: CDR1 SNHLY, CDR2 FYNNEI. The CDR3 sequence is CASHRLVLDEQFF. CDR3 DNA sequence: TGTGCCAGCCACAGACTAGTTTTGGATGAGCAGTTCTTC. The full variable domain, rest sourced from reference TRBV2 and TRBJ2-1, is EPEVTQTPSHQVTQMGQEVILRCVPISNHLYFYWYRQILGQKVEFLVSFYNNEISEKSEIFDDQFSVERPDGSNFTLKIRSTKLEDSAMYFCASHRLVLDEQFFGPGTRLTVL.

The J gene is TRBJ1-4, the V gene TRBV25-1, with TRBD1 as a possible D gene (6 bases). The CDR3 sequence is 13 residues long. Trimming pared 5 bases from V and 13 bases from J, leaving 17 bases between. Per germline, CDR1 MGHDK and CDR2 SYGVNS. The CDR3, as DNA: TGTGCCAGCAGTCTCAACAGGGCCGACATACTGTTTTTT. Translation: CASSLNRADILFF.

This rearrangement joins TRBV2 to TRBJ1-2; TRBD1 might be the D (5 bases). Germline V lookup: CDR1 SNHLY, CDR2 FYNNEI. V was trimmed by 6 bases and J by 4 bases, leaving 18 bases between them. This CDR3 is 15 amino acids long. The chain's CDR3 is CASRIHRDSVYGYTF. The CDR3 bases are TGTGCCAGCAGAATACACCGGGACTCGGTCTATGGCTACACCTTC.

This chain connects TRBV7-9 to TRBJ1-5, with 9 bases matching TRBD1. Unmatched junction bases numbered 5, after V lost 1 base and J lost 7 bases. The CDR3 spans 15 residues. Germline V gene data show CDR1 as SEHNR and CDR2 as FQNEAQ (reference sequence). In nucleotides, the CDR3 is TGTGCCAGCAGCTTAGGAGGGACAGGGAGGCAGCCCCAGCATTTT. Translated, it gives CASSLGGTGRQPQHF. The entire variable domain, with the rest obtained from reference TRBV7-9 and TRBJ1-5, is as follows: DTGVSQNPRHKITKRGQNVTFRCDPISEHNRLYWYRQTLGQGPEFLTYFQNEAQLEKSRLLSDRFSAERPKGSFSTLEIQRTEQGDSAMYLCASSLGGTGRQPQHFGDGTRLSIL.

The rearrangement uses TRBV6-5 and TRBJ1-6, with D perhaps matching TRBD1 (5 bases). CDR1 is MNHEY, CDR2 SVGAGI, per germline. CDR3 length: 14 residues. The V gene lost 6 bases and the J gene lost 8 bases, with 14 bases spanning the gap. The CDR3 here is CASSKGVRDSPLHF. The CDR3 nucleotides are TGTGCCAGCAGCAAAGGGGTTCGGGATTCACCCCTCCACTTT.

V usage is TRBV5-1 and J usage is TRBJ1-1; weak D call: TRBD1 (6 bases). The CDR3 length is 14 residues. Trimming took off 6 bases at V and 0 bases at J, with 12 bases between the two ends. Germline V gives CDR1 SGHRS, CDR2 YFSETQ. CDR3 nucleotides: TGCGCCAGCACTGGGGGCCTCATGAACACTGAAGCTTTCTTT. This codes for CASTGGLMNTEAFF.

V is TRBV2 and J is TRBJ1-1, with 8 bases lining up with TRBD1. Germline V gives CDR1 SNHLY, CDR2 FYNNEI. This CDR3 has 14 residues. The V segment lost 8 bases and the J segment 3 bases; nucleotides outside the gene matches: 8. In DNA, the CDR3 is TGTGCCAGCGACCTGACAGGGGCCGACACTGAAGCTTTCTTT. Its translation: CASDLTGADTEAFF.

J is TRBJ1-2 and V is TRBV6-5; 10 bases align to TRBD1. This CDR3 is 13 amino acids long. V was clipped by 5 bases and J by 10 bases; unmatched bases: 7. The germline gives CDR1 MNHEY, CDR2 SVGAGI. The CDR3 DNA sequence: TGTGCCAGCAGTCCACCGGGACAGGGGTACTACACCTTC. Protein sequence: CASSPPGQGYYTF.